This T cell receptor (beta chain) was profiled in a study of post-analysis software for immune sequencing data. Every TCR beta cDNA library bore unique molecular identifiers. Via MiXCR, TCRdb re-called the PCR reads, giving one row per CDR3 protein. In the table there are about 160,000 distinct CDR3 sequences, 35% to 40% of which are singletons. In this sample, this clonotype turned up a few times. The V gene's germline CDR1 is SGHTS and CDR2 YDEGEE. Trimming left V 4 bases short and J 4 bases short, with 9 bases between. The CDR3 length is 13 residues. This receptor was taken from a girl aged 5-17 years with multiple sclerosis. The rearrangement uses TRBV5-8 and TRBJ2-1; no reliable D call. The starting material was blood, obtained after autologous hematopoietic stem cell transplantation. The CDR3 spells CASSVDGYNEQFF. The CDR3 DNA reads TGTGCCAGCAGCGTAGACGGTTACAATGAGCAGTTCTTC.